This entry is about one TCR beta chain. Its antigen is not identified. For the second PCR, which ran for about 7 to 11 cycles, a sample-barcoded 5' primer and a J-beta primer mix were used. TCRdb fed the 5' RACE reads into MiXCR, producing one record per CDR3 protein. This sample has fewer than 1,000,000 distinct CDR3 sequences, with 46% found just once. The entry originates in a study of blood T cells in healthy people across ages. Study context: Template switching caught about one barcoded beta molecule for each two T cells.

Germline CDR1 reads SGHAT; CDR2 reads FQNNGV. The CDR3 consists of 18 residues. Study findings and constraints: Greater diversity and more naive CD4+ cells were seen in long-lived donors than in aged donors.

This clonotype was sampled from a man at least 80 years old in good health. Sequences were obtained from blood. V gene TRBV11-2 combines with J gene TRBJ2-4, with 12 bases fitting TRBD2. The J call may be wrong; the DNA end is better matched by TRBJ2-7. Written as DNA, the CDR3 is TGTGCCAGCAGCCAGCCTAGAGGACTAGCGGGGCCCCTCTACGAGCAGTACTTC. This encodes CASSQPRGLAGPLYEQYF.